The 14 T cell receptor beta chains reported below all come from one sample, sequenced in a study of human CD8 memory T cell subsets. Libraries of TCR beta chains were produced by 5' RACE (UMI-labeled). Each CDR3 protein gets one entry in TCRdb, which reprocessed the 5' RACE reads and gives no DNA. The table gives some 10,000 distinct CDR3 sequences; the top ten clones make up about 20% of it. The sample comprised CD8+ stem-like memory T cells (TSCM and TCM) sorted from PBMCs. Stated subset: stem-like memory CD8 T cells (TSTEM), CCR7+ PD-1- TIGIT-. Every receptor here comes from a human donor in good health.

The genes are TRBV20-1 and TRBJ2-5; checking the TCRdb D call of TRBD1 is not possible without DNA. The CDR3 sequence is 14 residues long. CDR1 and CDR2 from the germline V gene are DFQATT and SNEGSKA (reference sequence). The CDR3 sequence is CSAQSGDIQETQYF.

The CDR3 sequence is CASSSRGNYNEQFF. The J gene is TRBJ2-1, the V gene TRBV11-2; TCRdb proposes TRBD1, but this gene call is untestable without DNA. The CDR3 extends over 14 amino acids. From germline, CDR1 is SGHAT and CDR2 FQNNGV. Full variable domain (remainder filled in from reference TRBV11-2 and TRBJ2-1): EAGVAQSPRYKIIEKRQSVAFWCNPISGHATLYWYQQILGQGPKLLIQFQNNGVVDDSQLPKDRFSAERLKGVDSTLKIQPAKLEDSAVYLCASSSRGNYNEQFFGPGTRLTVL.

The gene calls are TRBV5-1 and TRBJ1-2; TCRdb picks TRBD1, but there is no DNA to check that call. Germline V gene data show CDR1 as SGHRS and CDR2 as YFSETQ. This CDR3 region has 15 residues. CDR3 region: CASSFGQGDNYGYTF. The variable domain in full, completed from reference TRBV5-1 and TRBJ1-2, reads KAGVTQTPRYLIKTRGQQVTLSCSPISGHRSVSWYQQTPGQGLQFLFEYFSETQRNKGNFPGRFSGRQFSNSRSEMNVSTLELGDSALYLCASSFGQGDNYGYTFGSGTRLTVV.

The chain's CDR3 is CSVGTGSSYEQYF. The chain links TRBV29-1 to TRBJ2-7. The CDR3 loop spans 13 amino acids. Germline CDR1 reads SQVTM; CDR2 reads ANQGSEA.

Frequency places this clonotype as medium-sized. The CDR3 spells CASSLWGQGPDTQYF. This chain connects TRBV7-8 to TRBJ2-3; TCRdb's assignment of TRBD1 cannot be checked, as there is no DNA. Per the germline V gene, CDR1 is SGHVS and CDR2 is FQNEAQ. The CDR3 runs to 15 residues.

This chain joins TRBV7-8 and TRBJ2-3; TCRdb's assignment of TRBD1 cannot be checked, as there is no DNA. CDR3 length equals 16 residues. Per germline, CDR1 SGHVS and CDR2 FQNEAQ. This CDR3 reads CASSLAPGLATDTQYF.

J is TRBJ2-1 and V is TRBV24-1. The CDR3 spans 13 residues. CDR1 is KGHDR and CDR2 is SFDVKD in the germline V gene. Here the CDR3 reads CATLEPDLNEQFF.

This sequence joins TRBV10-3 and TRBJ2-1; TCRdb's D gene call, TRBD1, goes unchecked for lack of DNA. Germline CDR1 ENHRY, CDR2 SYGVKD. This CDR3 has 14 amino acids. This CDR3 reads CAISGGIRVNEQFF.

The chain links TRBV7-9 to TRBJ1-2; without DNA, the TCRdb call of TRBD1 cannot be checked. Germline V CDR1 and CDR2: SEHNR, FQNEAQ (reference sequence). The CDR3 is 13 residues long. The chain's CDR3 is CASSYGINYGYTF.

CDR3 residues: CAIRTSGRSYEQYF. The rearrangement links TRBV21-1 to TRBJ2-7; TCRdb outputs TRBD2, but without DNA this stays unchecked. TRBV21-1 is assigned pseudogene status. This CDR3 is 14 amino acids long.

The gene calls are TRBV29-1 and TRBJ1-1; TCRdb indicates TRBD1, and absent DNA this call remains unverified. The CDR3 totals 13 residues. Germline values: CDR1 SQVTM, CDR2 ANQGSEA. Here the CDR3 reads CSVDRGENTEAFF.

This clonotype counts as medium-sized by frequency. The V call is TRBV29-1, the J call TRBJ1-1; absent DNA, TCRdb's TRBD1 call cannot be checked. The V gene's germline CDR1 is SQVTM and CDR2 ANQGSEA. The CDR3 extends over 12 amino acids. The CDR3 protein is CSVVGRETEAFF.

The V call is TRBV20-1, the J call TRBJ2-7. The CDR3 contains 15 residues. Germline loops: CDR1 DFQATT, CDR2 SNEGSKA (reference sequence). CDR3 in amino acids: CSARDILGSSYEQYF.

The chain recombines TRBV19 with TRBJ1-1; TCRdb lists TRBD1, though no DNA is available to test this call. Germline loops: CDR1 LNHDA, CDR2 SQIVND (reference sequence). The CDR3 runs 11 residues. CDR3 amino acids: CASGTGEDAFF.